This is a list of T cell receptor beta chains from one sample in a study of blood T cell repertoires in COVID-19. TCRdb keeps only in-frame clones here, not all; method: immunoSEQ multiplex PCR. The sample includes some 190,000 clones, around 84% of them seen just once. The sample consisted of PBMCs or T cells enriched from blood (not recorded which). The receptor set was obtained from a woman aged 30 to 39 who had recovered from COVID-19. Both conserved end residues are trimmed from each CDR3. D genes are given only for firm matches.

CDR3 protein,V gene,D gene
ASSQVQFEAF,TRBV3-1/TRBV3-2,.
ASSPPGQLNSPLH,TRBV7-9,TRBD1
ASSFDRGANEQF,TRBV11-2,TRBD1
ASSLSGQGPTDQPQH,TRBV27,TRBD1
SASLSREVTDTQY,TRBV20-1,TRBD2
ASSLLSEAF,TRBV12-3/TRBV12-4,.
ASSHRGLVGRVNNYGYT,TRBV3-1/TRBV3-2,.
ASSLGTGENEKLF,TRBV7-9,TRBD1
ASSLSGGNSPLH,TRBV7-2,.
ASSMTGNTEAF,TRBV5-1,.
ASSARDDSRGYT,TRBV5-1,.
ATSDDSGTGFGTLH,TRBV24-1,TRBD1
ASSTPLAAYQETQY,TRBV9,TRBD2
ATGDTGHEQY,TRBV24-1,.
ASSVAGTGNSGNTIY,TRBV9,TRBD1
ASSYSVVMNTEAF,TRBV6-5,.
ASSRDTEAF,TRBV2,.
ASSLGDRGSNEKLF,TRBV11-2,TRBD1
SARDSNSPLH,TRBV29-1,TRBD1
ASSLAGTSGGIDTQY,TRBV5-1,TRBD2
ASKPSGGLGDTQY,TRBV19,TRBD2
ASSLAGRPNTEAF,TRBV7-8,.
ASSIRDGYT,TRBV19,.
ASSPPTGMNTGELF,TRBV18,TRBD1
ASSPQGTSPLH,TRBV19,.
ASSLRGAGLNEQF,TRBV5-6,.
ITGRGDTEAF,TRBV7-9,.
ATRPGGQGTYNEQF,TRBV28,TRBD1
ASSLGLASDTQY,TRBV7-2,TRBD2
ASCSGGGNSPLH,TRBV5-1,TRBD1
ATSRDLDRTGYT,TRBV15,.
ASRSRGEVNEQF,TRBV3-1/TRBV3-2,TRBD2
ASSFGGARNTEAF,TRBV28,.
ASSEANFNQPQH,TRBV2,.
ASSSSGGDEEQY,TRBV28,TRBD2
ASSEAGGVTGELF,TRBV6-1,TRBD2
ASSLGAQGADLGYT,TRBV7-9,TRBD1